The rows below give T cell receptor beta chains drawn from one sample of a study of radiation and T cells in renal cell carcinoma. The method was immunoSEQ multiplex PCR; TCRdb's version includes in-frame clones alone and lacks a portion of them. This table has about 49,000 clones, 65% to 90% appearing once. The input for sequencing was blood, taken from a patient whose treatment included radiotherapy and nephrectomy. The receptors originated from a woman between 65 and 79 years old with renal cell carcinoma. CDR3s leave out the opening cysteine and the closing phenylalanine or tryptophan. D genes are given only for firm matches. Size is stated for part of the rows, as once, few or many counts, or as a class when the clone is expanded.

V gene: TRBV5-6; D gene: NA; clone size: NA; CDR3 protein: ASSLGQLNQPQH
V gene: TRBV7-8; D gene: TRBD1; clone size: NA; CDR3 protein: ASTPGQGDYGYT
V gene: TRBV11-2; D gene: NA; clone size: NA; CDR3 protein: ASSFGTFSGGQPQH
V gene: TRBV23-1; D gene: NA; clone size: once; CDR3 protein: ASITEGGGTESSGNTIY
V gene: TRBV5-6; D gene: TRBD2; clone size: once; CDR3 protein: ASSSPSGGGLLDTQY
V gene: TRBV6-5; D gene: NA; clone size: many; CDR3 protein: ASSYDNFNYGYT
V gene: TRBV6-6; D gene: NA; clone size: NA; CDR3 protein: ASSYTDQPQH
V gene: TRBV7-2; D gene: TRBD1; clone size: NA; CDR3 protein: ASTTGQGREQY
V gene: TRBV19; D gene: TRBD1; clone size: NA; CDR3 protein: ASNARGINEQF
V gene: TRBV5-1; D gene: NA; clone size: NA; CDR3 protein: ASSLDLLGEQY
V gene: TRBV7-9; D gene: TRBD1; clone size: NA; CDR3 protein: ASDRGIRSYEQY
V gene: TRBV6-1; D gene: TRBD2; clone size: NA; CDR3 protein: ASTSGGEGGEQF
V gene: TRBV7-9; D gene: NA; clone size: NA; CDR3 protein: ASSPDARPTYEQY
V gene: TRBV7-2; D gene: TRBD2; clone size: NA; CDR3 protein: ASSSPRVAGPHNEQF
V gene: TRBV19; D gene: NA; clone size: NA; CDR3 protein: ASSIPTYEAF
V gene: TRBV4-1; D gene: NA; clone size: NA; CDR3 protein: ASSQINLGVNTEAF
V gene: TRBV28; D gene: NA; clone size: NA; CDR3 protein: ASSLGHWGEQY
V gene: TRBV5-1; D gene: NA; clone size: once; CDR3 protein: ASSSAGQLYEQY
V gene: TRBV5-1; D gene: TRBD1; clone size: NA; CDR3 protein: ASSFSRMNRGGLEKLF
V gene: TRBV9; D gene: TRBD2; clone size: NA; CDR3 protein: ASSVGGAGRVLSSYNEQF
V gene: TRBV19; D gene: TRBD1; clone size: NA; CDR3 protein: ASSNTGTGSYEQY
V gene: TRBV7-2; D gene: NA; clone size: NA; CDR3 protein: ASSLGGRGSPLH
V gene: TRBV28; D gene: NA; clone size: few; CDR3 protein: ASSTYEQY
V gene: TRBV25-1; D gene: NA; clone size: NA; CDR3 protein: ASTRLGKETQY
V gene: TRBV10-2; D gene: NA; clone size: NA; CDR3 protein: ASCVGWPSYEQY
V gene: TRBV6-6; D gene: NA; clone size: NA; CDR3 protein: ASSYPQGPGNTIY
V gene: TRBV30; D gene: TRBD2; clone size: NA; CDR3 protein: AWRGLAGILWSEQF
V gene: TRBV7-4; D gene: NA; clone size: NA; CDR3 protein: ASSLGISGTKGNTIY
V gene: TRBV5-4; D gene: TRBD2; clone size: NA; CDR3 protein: ASSLGSGVYEQY
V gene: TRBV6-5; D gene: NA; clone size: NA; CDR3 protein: ASSYGVRNTQY
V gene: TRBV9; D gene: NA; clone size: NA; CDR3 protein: ASSPPGGQSTEAF
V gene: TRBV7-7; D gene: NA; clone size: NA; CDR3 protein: ASGPGQHGYT
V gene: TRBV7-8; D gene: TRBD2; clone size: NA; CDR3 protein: ASSPTSGTNTGELF
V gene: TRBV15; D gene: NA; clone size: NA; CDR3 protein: ATSFKGGRGTEAF
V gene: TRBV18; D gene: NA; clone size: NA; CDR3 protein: ASSQLSIQAGDTQY
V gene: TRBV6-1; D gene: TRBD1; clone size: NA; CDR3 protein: ASSDRGQGFYNEQF
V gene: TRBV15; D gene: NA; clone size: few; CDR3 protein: ATSRESPVFGALGRT
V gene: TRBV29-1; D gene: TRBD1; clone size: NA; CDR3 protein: SVSTGANTEAF
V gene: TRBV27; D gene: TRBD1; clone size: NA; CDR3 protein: ASNKDRGGLNEQF
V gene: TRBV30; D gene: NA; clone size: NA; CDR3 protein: AWGRRSTDTQY
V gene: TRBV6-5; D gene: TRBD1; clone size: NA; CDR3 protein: ASSHRGRVGELF
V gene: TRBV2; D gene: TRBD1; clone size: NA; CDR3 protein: ASSNRQGNEKLF
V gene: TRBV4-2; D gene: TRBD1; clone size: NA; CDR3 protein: ASSSTGGVSPLH
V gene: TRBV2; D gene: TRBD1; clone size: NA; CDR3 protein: ASSIGQGASYGYT
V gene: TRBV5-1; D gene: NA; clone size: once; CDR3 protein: ASSLSGSGGYT
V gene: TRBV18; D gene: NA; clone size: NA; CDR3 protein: ASSPQGNTDTQY
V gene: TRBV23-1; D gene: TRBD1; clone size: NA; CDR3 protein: ASSAGTVGGYT
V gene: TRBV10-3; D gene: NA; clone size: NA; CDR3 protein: AISESIGGNEQF
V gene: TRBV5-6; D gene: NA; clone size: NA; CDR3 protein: ASSLKWGTNEKLF
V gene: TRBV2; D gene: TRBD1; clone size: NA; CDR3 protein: ASRGQPNTEAF